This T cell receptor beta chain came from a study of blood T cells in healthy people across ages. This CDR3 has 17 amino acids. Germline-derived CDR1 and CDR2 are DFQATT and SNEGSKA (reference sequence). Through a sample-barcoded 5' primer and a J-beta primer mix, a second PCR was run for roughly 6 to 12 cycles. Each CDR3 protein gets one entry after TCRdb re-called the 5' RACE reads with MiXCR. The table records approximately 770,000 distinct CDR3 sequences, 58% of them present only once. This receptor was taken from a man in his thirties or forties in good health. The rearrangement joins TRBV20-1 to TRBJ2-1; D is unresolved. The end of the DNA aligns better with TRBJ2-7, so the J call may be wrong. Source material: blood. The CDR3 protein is CSARDGPGPAYSNEQYF. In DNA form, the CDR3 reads TGCAGTGCTAGAGATGGTCCGGGCCCCGCCTATTCCAATGAGCAGTACTTC.